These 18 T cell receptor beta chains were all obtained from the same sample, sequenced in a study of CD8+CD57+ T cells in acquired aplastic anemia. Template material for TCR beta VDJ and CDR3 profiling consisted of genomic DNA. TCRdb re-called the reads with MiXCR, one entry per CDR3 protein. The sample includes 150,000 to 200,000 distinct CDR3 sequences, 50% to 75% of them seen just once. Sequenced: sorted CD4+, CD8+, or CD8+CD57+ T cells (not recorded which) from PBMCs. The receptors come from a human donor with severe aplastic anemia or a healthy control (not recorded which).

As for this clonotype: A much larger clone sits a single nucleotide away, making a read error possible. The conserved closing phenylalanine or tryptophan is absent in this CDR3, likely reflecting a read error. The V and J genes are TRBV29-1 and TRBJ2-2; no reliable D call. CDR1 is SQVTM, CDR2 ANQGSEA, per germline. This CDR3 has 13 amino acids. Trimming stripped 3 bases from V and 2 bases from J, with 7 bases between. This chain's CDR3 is CSVDRLNTGELFS. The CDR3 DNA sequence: TGCAGCGTTGATAGGCTAAACACCGGGGAGCTGTTTTCT.

The CDR3 nucleotides read TGTGCCAGCAGCCAAGAATGGGTACGGACAGATACGCAGTATTTT. Translated, it gives CASSQEWVRTDTQYF. This chain uses TRBV4-2 with TRBJ2-3; D is unresolved. Germline V gives CDR1 LGHNA, CDR2 YNFKEQ. Trimming cost V 0 bases and J 3 bases, with 10 bases left between them. The CDR3 is 15 residues long.

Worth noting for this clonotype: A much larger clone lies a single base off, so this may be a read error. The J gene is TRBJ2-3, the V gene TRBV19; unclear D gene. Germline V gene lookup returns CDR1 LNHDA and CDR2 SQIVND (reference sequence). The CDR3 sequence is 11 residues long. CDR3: CASSISDTRYF. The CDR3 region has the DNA TGTGCCAGTAGTATTTCAGATACGCGGTATTTT.

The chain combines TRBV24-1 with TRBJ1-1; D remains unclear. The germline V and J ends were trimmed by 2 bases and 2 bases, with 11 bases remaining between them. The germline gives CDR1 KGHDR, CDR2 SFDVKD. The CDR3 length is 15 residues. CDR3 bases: TGTGCCACCAGTGATTCCAGGACGGGAAACACTGAAGCTTTCTTT. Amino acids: CATSDSRTGNTEAFF.

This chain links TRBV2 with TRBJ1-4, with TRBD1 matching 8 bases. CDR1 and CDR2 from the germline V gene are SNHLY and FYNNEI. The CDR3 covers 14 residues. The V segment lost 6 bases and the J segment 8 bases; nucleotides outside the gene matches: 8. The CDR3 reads CASRDQGAGEKLFF. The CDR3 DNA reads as TGTGCCAGCAGGGACCAGGGGGCAGGAGAAAAACTGTTTTTT.

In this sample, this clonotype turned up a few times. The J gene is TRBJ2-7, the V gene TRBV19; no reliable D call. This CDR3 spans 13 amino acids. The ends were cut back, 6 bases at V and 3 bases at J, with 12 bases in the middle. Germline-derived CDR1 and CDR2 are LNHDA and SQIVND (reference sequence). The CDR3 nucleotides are TGTGCCAGTAGCAATTCACGAGGCTACGAGCAGTACTTC. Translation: CASSNSRGYEQYF.

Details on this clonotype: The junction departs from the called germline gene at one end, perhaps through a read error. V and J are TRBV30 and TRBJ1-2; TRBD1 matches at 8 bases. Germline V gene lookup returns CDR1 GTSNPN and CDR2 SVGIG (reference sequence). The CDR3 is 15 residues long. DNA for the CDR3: TGTGCCTGGGGTGTACCGGGACAGGTCGACTATGGCTACACCTTC. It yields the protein CAWGVPGQVDYGYTF. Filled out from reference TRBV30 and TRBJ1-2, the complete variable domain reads SQTIHQWPATLVQPVGSPLSLECTVEGTSNPNLYWYRQAAGRGLQLLFYSVGIGQISSEVPQNLSASRPQDRQFILSSKKLLLSDSGFYLCAWGVPGQVDYGYTFGSGTRLTVV.

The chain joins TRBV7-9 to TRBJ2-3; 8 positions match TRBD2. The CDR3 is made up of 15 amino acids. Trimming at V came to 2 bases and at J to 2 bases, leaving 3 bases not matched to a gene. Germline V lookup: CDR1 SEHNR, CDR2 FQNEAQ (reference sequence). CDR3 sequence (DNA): TGTGCCAGCAGCTTACCAGCGGGGGCCACAGATACGCAGTATTTT. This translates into CASSLPAGATDTQYF. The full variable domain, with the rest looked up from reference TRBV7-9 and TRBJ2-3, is DTGVSQNPRHKITKRGQNVTFRCDPISEHNRLYWYRQTLGQGPEFLTYFQNEAQLEKSRLLSDRFSAERPKGSFSTLEIQRTEQGDSAMYLCASSLPAGATDTQYFGPGTRLTVL.

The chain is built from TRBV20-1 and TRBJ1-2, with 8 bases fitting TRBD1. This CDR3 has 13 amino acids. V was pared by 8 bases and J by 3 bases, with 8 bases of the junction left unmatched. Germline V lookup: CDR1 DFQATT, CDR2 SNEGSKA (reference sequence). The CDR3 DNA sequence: TGCAGTTCCTGGACAGGGCCCCACTATGGCTACACCTTC. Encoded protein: CSSWTGPHYGYTF.

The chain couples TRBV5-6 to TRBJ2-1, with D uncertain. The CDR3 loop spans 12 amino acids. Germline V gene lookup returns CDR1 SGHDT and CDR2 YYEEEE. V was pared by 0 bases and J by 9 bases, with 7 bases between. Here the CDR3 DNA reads TGTGCCAGCAGCTTGGCCCCCACTGAGCAGTTCTTC. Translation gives CASSLAPTEQFF.

CDR3 region: CASSQVTGQEQFF. The CDR3 DNA follows: TGTGCCAGCAGCCAAGTAACGGGGCAGGAGCAGTTCTTC. The V call is TRBV4-2, the J call TRBJ2-1; D might be TRBD1 or TRBD2, each matching 5 bases. Germline CDR1 and CDR2: LGHNA and YNFKEQ. V was clipped by 1 base and J by 10 bases, with 11 bases between them. The length of the CDR3 is 13 residues.

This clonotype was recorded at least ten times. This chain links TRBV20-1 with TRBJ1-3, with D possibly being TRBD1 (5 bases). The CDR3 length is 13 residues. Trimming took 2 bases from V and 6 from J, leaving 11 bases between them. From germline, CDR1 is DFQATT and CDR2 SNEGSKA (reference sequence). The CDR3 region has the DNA TGCAGTGCTAGAAAGGGGTTTCCAAACACCATATATTTT. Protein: CSARKGFPNTIYF.

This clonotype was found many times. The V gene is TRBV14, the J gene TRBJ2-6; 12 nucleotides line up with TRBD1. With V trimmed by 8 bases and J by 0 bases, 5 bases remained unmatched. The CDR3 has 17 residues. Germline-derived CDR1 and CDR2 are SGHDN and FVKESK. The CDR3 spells CASGGTGGNSGANVLTF. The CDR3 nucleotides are TGTGCCAGCGGAGGGACAGGGGGCAACTCTGGGGCCAACGTCCTGACTTTC. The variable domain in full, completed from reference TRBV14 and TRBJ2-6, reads EAGVTQFPSHSVIEKGQTVTLRCDPISGHDNLYWYRRVMGKEIKFLLHFVKESKQDESGMPNNRFLAERTGGTYSTLKVQPAELEDSGVYFCASGGTGGNSGANVLTFGAGSRLTVL.

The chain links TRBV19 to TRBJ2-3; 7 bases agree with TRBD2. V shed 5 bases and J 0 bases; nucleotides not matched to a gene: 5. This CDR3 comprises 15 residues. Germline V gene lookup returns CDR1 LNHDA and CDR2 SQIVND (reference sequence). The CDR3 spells CASSERDFSTDTQYF. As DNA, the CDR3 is TGTGCCAGTAGTGAGCGGGACTTTAGCACAGATACGCAGTATTTT.

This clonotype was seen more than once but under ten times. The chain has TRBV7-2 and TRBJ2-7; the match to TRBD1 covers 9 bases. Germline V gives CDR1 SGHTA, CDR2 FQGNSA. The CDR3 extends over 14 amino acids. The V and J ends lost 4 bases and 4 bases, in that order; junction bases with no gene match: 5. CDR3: CASSSRQGGYEQYF. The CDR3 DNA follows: TGTGCCAGCAGCTCCCGACAGGGGGGTTACGAGCAGTACTTC.

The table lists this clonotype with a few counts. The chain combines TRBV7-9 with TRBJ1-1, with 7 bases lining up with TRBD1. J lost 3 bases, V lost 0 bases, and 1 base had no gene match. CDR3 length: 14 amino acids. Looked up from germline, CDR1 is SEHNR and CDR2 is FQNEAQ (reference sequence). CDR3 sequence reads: CASSLAGQHTEAFF. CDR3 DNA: TGTGCCAGCAGCTTAGCGGGACAGCACACTGAAGCTTTCTTT.

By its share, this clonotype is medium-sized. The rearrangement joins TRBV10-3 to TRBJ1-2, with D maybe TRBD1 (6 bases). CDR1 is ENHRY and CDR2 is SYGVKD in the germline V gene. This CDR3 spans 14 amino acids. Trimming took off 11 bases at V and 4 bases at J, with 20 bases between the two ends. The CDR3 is CASTETGASYGYTF. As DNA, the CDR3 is TGTGCCTCCACCGAGACGGGGGCTTCCTATGGCTACACCTTC.

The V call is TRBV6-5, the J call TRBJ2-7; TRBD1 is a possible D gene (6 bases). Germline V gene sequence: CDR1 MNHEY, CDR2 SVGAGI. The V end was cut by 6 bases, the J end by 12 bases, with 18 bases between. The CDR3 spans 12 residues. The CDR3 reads CASRSIWDKRYF. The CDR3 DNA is TGTGCCAGCAGAAGTATTTGGGACAAGCGGTACTTC.